The 26 T cell receptor beta chains reported below all come from one sample, sequenced in a study of cytomegalovirus exposure and HLA in healthy donors. Researchers ran the PCR with 60 Vbeta and 13 Jbeta primers. Using immunoSEQ multiplex PCR, the repertoire was profiled, and TCRdb retains in-frame clones only, with some absent. Of 150,000 to 200,000 clones in the sample, about three quarters were seen once. The sample consisted of PBMCs. The receptors originated from a man in his forties in good health and CMV-seropositive.

CDR3 bases: TGTGCCAGCAGCTTCAACTCGAGGGAGCAGTTCTTC. This gives the protein CASSFNSREQFF. This chain joins TRBV7-3 and TRBJ2-1, with D unresolved. CDR3 length: 12 amino acids. CDR1 is SGHTA and CDR2 is FQGTGA in the germline V gene. The V and J ends lost 3 bases and 10 bases respectively, with 10 bases between them.

Points on this clone: It is likely a read error, because the conserved phenylalanine at the end of the CDR3 is missing. The V gene is TRBV6-1, the J gene TRBJ2-7, with a possible D match to TRBD2 (5 bases). Germline assignment: CDR1 MNHNS and CDR2 SASEGT. V lost 0 bases and J lost 0, with 6 bases in between. The CDR3 totals 14 residues. CDR3 bases: TGTGCCAGCAGTGAAGCGGGGAGCTCCTACGAGCAGTACCTC. Encoded protein: CASSEAGSSYEQYL.

The chain carries TRBV28 and TRBJ2-1; 7 bases line up with TRBD2. CDR3 length equals 15 residues. V was clipped by 4 bases and J by 2 bases; unmatched bases: 5. Germline CDR1 and CDR2: MDHEN and SYDVKM. The CDR3 is CASSSASGAYNEQFF. In nucleotides, the CDR3 is TGTGCCAGCAGTTCCGCTAGCGGAGCCTACAATGAGCAGTTCTTC.

The DNA of the CDR3 is TGTGCCAGCAGCGTAGGTGGGGCCCAAGAGACCCAGTACTTC. Encoded protein: CASSVGGAQETQYF. V is TRBV9 and J is TRBJ2-5; possible D gene TRBD1, 5 bases. The germline CDR1 and CDR2 sequences are SGDLS and YYNGEE. This CDR3 is 14 amino acids long. V dropped 0 bases and J dropped 1 base, with 7 bases sitting between them.

This clone was recorded only once. The CDR3 loop is CASSMTSGSLIDTQYF. The CDR3 bases are TGTGCCAGCAGCATGACTAGCGGGAGTCTTATTGATACGCAGTATTTT. The V gene is TRBV13, the J gene TRBJ2-3; TRBD2 aligns across 12 bases. With V trimmed by 5 bases and J by 6 bases, 9 bases remained unmatched. This CDR3 has 16 residues. In germline, CDR1 is PRHDT, CDR2 FYEKMQ (reference sequence).

The V call is TRBV14, the J call TRBJ2-1, with TRBD2 identical over 8 bases. The CDR3 loop spans 15 amino acids. Looked up from germline, CDR1 is SGHDN and CDR2 is FVKESK. The V segment lost 4 bases and the J segment 4 bases; nucleotides outside the gene matches: 6. CDR3 in DNA: TGTGCCAGCAGCCCCCTTCGGGAGGGGTACAATGAGCAGTTCTTC. It is translated as CASSPLREGYNEQFF.

The chain couples TRBV28 to TRBJ1-5; weak D call: TRBD1 (6 bases). Trimming took off 5 bases at V and 9 bases at J, with 23 bases between the two ends. The germline gives CDR1 MDHEN, CDR2 SYDVKM. This CDR3 spans 16 amino acids. Here the CDR3 DNA reads TGTGCCAGCAGTGTCCCCGTGGGAACAGGGTTTCGGCCCCAGCATTTT. Translation gives CASSVPVGTGFRPQHF.

This chain links TRBV29-1 with TRBJ1-1; 7 positions match TRBD1. The CDR3 extends over 11 amino acids. Germline lookup yields CDR1 SQVTM and CDR2 ANQGSEA. The junction had 7 bases not matched to a gene; V was cut back by 4 bases and J by 11 bases. The CDR3 DNA reads as TGCAGCGTTGTACAGGGGCGAAGGGCTTTCTTT. Translating gives CSVVQGRRAFF.

This chain joins TRBV5-4 and TRBJ2-7; tentative D call: TRBD2 (6 bases). The CDR3 sequence is 13 residues long. Germline loops: CDR1 SGHNT, CDR2 YYREEE (reference sequence). V gave up 4 bases and J gave up 2 bases, with 10 bases separating them. The CDR3: CASSTRDAYEQYF. The CDR3 region has the DNA TGTGCCAGCAGCACGCGGGACGCCTACGAGCAGTACTTC.

This chain joins TRBV29-1 and TRBJ1-1, with 9 bases aligning to TRBD1. Germline V gene sequence: CDR1 SQVTM, CDR2 ANQGSEA. This CDR3 has 12 residues. The trim removed 8 bases at V and 4 bases at J, leaving 5 bases unmatched. The DNA for the CDR3 is TGCAGCTCTCAGGACAGGGGCACTGAAGCTTTCTTT. Encoded protein: CSSQDRGTEAFF.

The CDR3 coding sequence is TGTGCCAGCAGCCAAGCTGCGAATACGCAGTATTTT. Protein: CASSQAANTQYF. The chain has TRBV4-2 and TRBJ2-3, with D hard to call. The CDR3 totals 12 residues. Germline assignment: CDR1 LGHNA and CDR2 YNFKEQ. Deletions cut 1 base from V and 7 bases from J, with 6 bases between.

The chain joins TRBV5-4 to TRBJ2-5, with TRBD2 matching 14 bases. In germline, CDR1 is SGHNT, CDR2 YYREEE (reference sequence). V lost 9 bases, J lost 4 bases, and 14 bases stayed unmatched. This CDR3 spans 17 amino acids. This CDR3 reads CATRTGTSGRLGETQYF. CDR3 in DNA: TGTGCCACTCGAACCGGGACTAGCGGGAGACTGGGAGAGACCCAGTACTTC.

This rearrangement joins TRBV2 to TRBJ2-7, with D perhaps TRBD1 (5 bases). V was shortened by 3 bases and J by 1 base, with 13 bases between the two germline ends. The CDR3 is 15 residues long. Germline V gene lookup returns CDR1 SNHLY and CDR2 FYNNEI. CDR3 region: CASSEGRVGSYEQYF. The CDR3 nucleotides read TGTGCCAGCAGTGAGGGCAGGGTGGGTTCCTACGAGCAGTACTTC.

The chain is built from TRBV2 and TRBJ1-1; D unclear. The ends were cut back, 2 bases at V and 9 bases at J, with 10 bases in the middle. The CDR3 totals 12 residues. Germline-derived CDR1 and CDR2 are SNHLY and FYNNEI. CDR3 in DNA: TGTGCCAGCAGTGAATCTGCGGGCCAAGCTTTCTTT. It codes for CASSESAGQAFF.

The chain uses TRBV5-1 and TRBJ2-5; 7 nucleotides agree with TRBD1. From germline, CDR1 is SGHRS and CDR2 YFSETQ. The CDR3 length is 16 residues. Trimming at V came to 0 bases and at J to 2 bases, leaving 7 bases not matched to a gene. Here the CDR3 DNA reads TGCGCCAGCAGCTTGGGACAGGGTTTTAGACAAGAGACCCAGTACTTC. Residues: CASSLGQGFRQETQYF.

The chain links TRBV19 to TRBJ2-2, with 10 bases lining up with TRBD2. The CDR3 has 17 amino acids. The germline V gene encodes CDR1 LNHDA and CDR2 SQIVND (reference sequence). V lost 7 bases to trimming and J lost 7 bases; unmatched junction nucleotides: 15. The CDR3 sequence: CASTGALAGDKHGELFF. The CDR3 coding sequence is TGTGCCAGTACTGGGGCCCTAGCGGGAGATAAACACGGGGAGCTGTTTTTT.

The V and J genes are TRBV10-1 and TRBJ2-5, with D possibly TRBD2 on 6 matching bases. Germline CDR1 and CDR2: WNHNN and SYGVQD (reference sequence). The CDR3 extends over 13 amino acids. Trimming stripped 5 bases from V and 5 bases from J, with 12 bases between. CDR3 nucleotide sequence: TGCGCCAGCAGTCGGGAGTGGAGGGAGACCCAGTACTTC. This sequence encodes CASSREWRETQYF.

The rearrangement uses TRBV28 and TRBJ1-2; 10 nucleotides match TRBD1. CDR3 length: 16 amino acids. V was pared by 6 bases and J by 0 bases, with 7 bases of the junction left unmatched. The germline V gene has CDR1 MDHEN and CDR2 SYDVKM. CDR3 in amino acids: CASRGQGVWANYGYTF. CDR3 coding DNA: TGTGCCAGCAGAGGACAGGGGGTATGGGCTAACTATGGCTACACCTTC.

In DNA, the CDR3 is TGTGCCAGCAGTCCTCAGGGCGGGAGGGCCTACGAGCAGTACTTC. This translates into CASSPQGGRAYEQYF. The chain combines TRBV28 with TRBJ2-5; 9 nucleotides match TRBD2. The J call may be incorrect, as the DNA end agrees better with TRBJ2-7. Germline V gives CDR1 MDHEN, CDR2 SYDVKM. The CDR3 is 15 amino acids.

This rearrangement joins TRBV30 to TRBJ1-6; 10 nucleotides agree with TRBD1. V lost 3 bases, J lost 8 bases, and 10 bases stayed unmatched. Germline CDR1 and CDR2: GTSNPN and SVGIG (reference sequence). The CDR3 is made up of 16 amino acids. The CDR3 DNA reads as TGTGCCTGGAGCACCCTAAGGGGGACAGGGGATTCACCCCTCCACTTT. Amino acid sequence: CAWSTLRGTGDSPLHF.

Only a few counts were recorded for this clone. The chain couples TRBV5-5 to TRBJ2-7; possible D gene TRBD2, 5 bases. The CDR3 loop spans 14 amino acids. With 4 bases removed from V and 3 bases from J, the gap between germline ends came to 14 bases. From germline, CDR1 is SGHKS and CDR2 YYEKEE (reference sequence). For the CDR3, the DNA is TGTGCCAGCAGCCCCCGCGGAGGATACTACGAGCAGTACTTC. Its protein product is CASSPRGGYYEQYF.

The V and J genes are TRBV30 and TRBJ1-6; D gene unclear. CDR1 and CDR2 (germline): GTSNPN, SVGIG (reference sequence). CDR3 length equals 15 residues. Trimming shortened V by 0 bases and J by 7 bases, and 13 bases separated the two germline ends. The CDR3 region has the DNA TGTGCCTGGAGTGTACGGGAGATCTTCAATTCACCCCTCCACTTT. The encoded protein is CAWSVREIFNSPLHF.

V is TRBV6-6 and J is TRBJ2-1, with 11 bases lining up with TRBD2. V gave up 2 bases and J gave up 1 base; unmatched junction bases: 1. CDR1 is MNHNY and CDR2 is SVGAGI in the germline V gene (reference sequence). The CDR3 runs 16 residues. The CDR3 DNA reads as TGTGCCAGCAGTTACACTAGCGGGAGTTCCTACAATGAGCAGTTCTTC. It translates to CASSYTSGSSYNEQFF.

The J gene is TRBJ2-1, the V gene TRBV29-1; 9 bases are shared with TRBD2. There are 16 residues in the CDR3. The trim removed 6 bases at V and 6 bases at J, leaving 15 bases unmatched. Germline CDR1 and CDR2: SQVTM and ANQGSEA. The CDR3 protein is CSVISVTSGLSNEQFF. CDR3 sequence (DNA): TGCAGCGTCATCTCAGTGACTAGCGGCCTTTCCAATGAGCAGTTCTTC.

The chain recombines TRBV6-5 with TRBJ2-3; 9 bases align to TRBD1. The CDR3 is 15 residues long. After removal of 6 bases from V and 0 bases from J, the junction contained 4 bases not matched to a gene. CDR1 and CDR2 from the germline V gene are MNHEY and SVGAGI. This chain's CDR3 is CASRVDRGSTDTQYF. In DNA, the CDR3 is TGTGCCAGCAGGGTGGACAGGGGAAGCACAGATACGCAGTATTTT.

The J gene is TRBJ2-7, the V gene TRBV7-8; possibly TRBD1 for D (6 bases). CDR3 size: 16 residues. Germline CDR1 reads SGHVS; CDR2 reads FQNEAQ. Deletions cut 5 bases from V and 5 bases from J, with 22 bases between. CDR3 protein: CASSGKQGVVLNEQYF. The CDR3 nucleotides read TGTGCCAGCAGCGGGAAACAGGGTGTGGTACTCAACGAGCAGTACTTC.